The rows below give T cell receptor beta chains drawn from one sample of a study of blood T cell repertoires in COVID-19. The data were produced by immunoSEQ multiplex PCR, yet TCRdb's version contains in-frame clones alone and is incomplete. This table has about 170,000 clones, 70% to 90% appearing once. The sequenced material came from PBMCs or T cells enriched from blood (not recorded which). Source of these receptors: a woman between 50 and 59 years old who had recovered from COVID-19. The CDR3 runs from the conserved cysteine through the conserved F or W. A D gene is named only where the DNA matches it firmly. Clone size is shown for a subset of rows, as once, few, many or a class of expanded clone.

TRBV11-3	TRBD2	-	TRBJ2-2	15	TGTGCCAGCAGCTTCGGCGGGGGGGCCGCCGGGGAGCTGTTTTTT	CASSFGGGAAGELFF
TRBV28	-	-	TRBJ2-1	16	TGTGCCAGCAGTTTAGGGGCACTAAAGTCGAGCAATGAGCAGTTCTTC	CASSLGALKSSNEQFF
TRBV6-1	-	-	TRBJ2-5	13	TGTGCCAGCAGTGAAGCGAATAGAGAGACCCAGTACTTC	CASSEANRETQYF
TRBV7-9	-	-	TRBJ2-2	17	TGTGCCAGCAGCTTACCAGCCAGGGGTCTCAACACCGGGGAGCTGTTTTTT	CASSLPARGLNTGELFF
TRBV19	TRBD1	-	TRBJ1-1	17	TGTGCCAGTAGTATAGATCTATGGACAGGGTCGAACACTGAAGCTTTCTTT	CASSIDLWTGSNTEAFF
TRBV5-1	TRBD1	once	TRBJ2-2	15	TGCGCCAGCAGCCCCGGGACAGGGGTCACCGGGGAGCTGTTTTTT	CASSPGTGVTGELFF
TRBV2	-	-	TRBJ2-2	13	TGTGCCACACAGGAGTCGAACACCGGGGAGCTGTTTTTT	CATQESNTGELFF
TRBV4-3	-	few	TRBJ2-1	16	TGCGCCAGCAGCCCCCGAGCGGTAGCGTCAAACAATGAGCAGTTCTTC	CASSPRAVASNNEQFF
TRBV9	TRBD1	-	TRBJ2-1	16	TGTGCCAGCAGCGTAGCGGGACAGACCCCCTACAATGAGCAGTTCTTC	CASSVAGQTPYNEQFF
TRBV7-2	TRBD1	-	TRBJ1-1	17	TGTGCCAGCAGCTTAAGACAGGGCCTTTACGCTGGCACTGAAGCTTTCTTT	CASSLRQGLYAGTEAFF
TRBV5-1	-	-	TRBJ1-3	15	TGCGCCAGCAGCCCCGGCGGGAGCTCTGGAAACACCATATATTTT	CASSPGGSSGNTIYF
TRBV25-1	-	-	TRBJ1-4	15	TGTGCCAGCAGTGAATCTTTGGGGGGGAGTGAAAAACTGTTTTTT	CASSESLGGSEKLFF
TRBV5-1	-	-	TRBJ2-1	15	TGCGCCAGCAGCTTGGAGGGGGGGCCCTACAATGAGCAGTTCTTC	CASSLEGGPYNEQFF
TRBV28	TRBD1	-	TRBJ2-2	18	TGTGCCAGCAGTCCGCCCCTCGGGACAGGGGATGTCGCCGGGGAGCTGTTTTTT	CASSPPLGTGDVAGELFF
TRBV30	-	-	TRBJ1-2	17	TGTGCCTGGAGTGTACGGTCCTACAGGGATACTAACTATGGCTACACCTTC	CAWSVRSYRDTNYGYTF
TRBV30	-	-	TRBJ2-3	13	TGTGCCTGGGGGGTGTGGGGGCCAGATACGCAGTATTTT	CAWGVWGPDTQYF
TRBV4-2	-	-	TRBJ2-6	12	TGTGCCAGCAGCCAAGATGGCTGGGTCCTGACTTTC	CASSQDGWVLTF
TRBV7-3	-	-	TRBJ2-1	14	TGTGCCAGCAGTTTATCCGGGACTCCGAATGAGCAGTTCTTC	CASSLSGTPNEQFF
TRBV7-9	-	-	TRBJ2-3	12	TGTGCCAGCAGCCCCGCGGGGTCTACGCAGTATTTT	CASSPAGSTQYF
TRBV2	TRBD1	-	TRBJ1-3	14	TGTGCCAGCAAGGGACAGATCGCTGGAAACACCATATATTTT	CASKGQIAGNTIYF
TRBV5-1	-	-	TRBJ1-1	14	TGCGCCAGCAGCTTACAGGGTAGTAACATTGAAGCTTTCTTT	CASSLQGSNIEAFF
TRBV7-9	TRBD2	-	TRBJ2-3	16	TGTGCCAGCAGCCCAGGGACTAGCGTACACACAGATACGCAGTATTTT	CASSPGTSVHTDTQYF
TRBV2	TRBD1	-	TRBJ2-1	13	TGTGCCAGCCGGGACAGGGGTTTTGATGAGCAGTTCTTC	CASRDRGFDEQFF
TRBV5-1	TRBD1	-	TRBJ2-1	15	TGCGCCAGCAGCTCCCGGGGGGACAGGGGTAATGAGCAGTTCTTC	CASSSRGDRGNEQFF
TRBV10-2	-	-	TRBJ1-5	18	TGCGCCAGCAGTGAAGTATCGGGGAGGCCCAGGGCAGGTCAGCCCCAGCATTTT	CASSEVSGRPRAGQPQHF
TRBV5-1	-	-	TRBJ2-4	12	TGCGCCAGCAGCTTGGGACAGGACATTCAGTACTTC	CASSLGQDIQYF
TRBV7-3	-	-	TRBJ1-2	14	TGTGCCAGCAGCTTAACATCGGGGGGCGATGGCTACACCTTC	CASSLTSGGDGYTF
TRBV10-2	TRBD1	few	TRBJ1-1	12	TGCGCCAGCAGGACAGGGCTCACTGAAGCTTTCTTT	CASRTGLTEAFF
TRBV28	-	-	TRBJ2-5	14	TGTGCCAGCAGTTTTCTGGGCCAACAAGAGACCCAGTACTTC	CASSFLGQQETQYF
TRBV30	-	-	TRBJ1-3	13	TGTGCCTGGGCAGGGGCTTCTGGAAACACCATATATTTT	CAWAGASGNTIYF
TRBV7-9	-	once	TRBJ1-1	15	TGTGCCAGCAGCCCACCAGGGGCCCCGAACACTGAAGCTTTCTTT	CASSPPGAPNTEAFF
TRBV11-2	-	-	TRBJ2-1	14	TGTGCCAGCAGCCGTACCCTGGGGGGCAATGAGCAGTTCTTC	CASSRTLGGNEQFF
TRBV7-8	-	-	TRBJ1-2	12	TGTGCCAGCAGCTTAGCCGGGAGTGGCTACACCTTC	CASSLAGSGYTF
TRBV28	-	-	TRBJ2-3	14	TGTGCCAGCAGCCCCGGGACAAACACAGATACGCAGTATTTT	CASSPGTNTDTQYF
TRBV2	-	-	TRBJ1-2	13	TGTGCCAGCCTTGTTACCCGCGACTATGGCTACACCTTC	CASLVTRDYGYTF
TRBV11-3	-	-	TRBJ2-3	13	TGTGCCAGCAGCCTCTCGGGCACAGATACGCAGTATTTT	CASSLSGTDTQYF
TRBV29-1	TRBD2	once	TRBJ2-3	14	TGCAGCACCGGCACGGGAGGCCTAACAGATACGCAGTATTTT	CSTGTGGLTDTQYF
TRBV5-1	TRBD1	once	TRBJ2-5	14	TGCGCCAGCAGCTCCCCCCAGGGGGCGCGTACCCAGTACTTC	CASSSPQGARTQYF
TRBV5-1	TRBD1	-	TRBJ1-5	14	TGCGCCAGCAGCCCGGGACAGGGTGGTCAGCCCCAGCATTTT	CASSPGQGGQPQHF
TRBV5-6	TRBD2	-	TRBJ2-1	14	TGTGCCAGCAGTGGGCTAGCGGGAGGCCCTGAGCAGTTCTTC	CASSGLAGGPEQFF
TRBV4-2	-	-	TRBJ1-5	16	TGTGCCAGCAGCCAAGATCCGGGCAGCTCGGGAGGGCCCCAGCATTTT	CASSQDPGSSGGPQHF
TRBV5-4	-	-	TRBJ2-3	16	TGTGCCAGCAGCTTGGGATACGGGGTCGGAGGGGATACGCAGTATTTT	CASSLGYGVGGDTQYF
TRBV30	-	-	TRBJ2-4	15	TGTGCCTGGACCCCAGGGGGGATAGCCAAAAACATTCAGTACTTC	CAWTPGGIAKNIQYF
TRBV30	TRBD1	-	TRBJ1-1	13	TGTGCCGAAAGGACAGGGATGAACACTGAAGCTTTCTTT	CAERTGMNTEAFF
TRBV11-3	TRBD1	-	TRBJ1-1	15	TGTGCCAGCAGCTTAGAGCCAGGGGGAAGGACTGAAGCTTTCTTT	CASSLEPGGRTEAFF
TRBV25-1	TRBD1	-	TRBJ1-5	15	TGTGCCAGCAGTGATAGTAGGGACAGGGATCAGCCCCAGCATTTT	CASSDSRDRDQPQHF
TRBV19	TRBD1	-	TRBJ1-1	11	TGTGCCAGTCGACAGGGATCCGAAGCTTTCTTT	CASRQGSEAFF